Included here is one T cell receptor beta chain sequence, with context. This clonotype was picked up a small number of times. There is no known antigen for this receptor. Base qualities are not at hand, and no much larger clone is one base apart. Here V drops 2 bases and J drops 4 bases, and the junction holds 5 bases not matched to any gene. The CDR3 spans 18 residues, from the cysteine through the phenylalanine. Just CDR3 DNA is preserved here, 54 bases in frame from base 1. Reading the germline V gene gives CDR1 SGHTA and CDR2 FQGNSA. Interpreted using the paper, the treatment or condition label stands for: approximately 9-day PBMC culture with coronavirus spike peptide pools or control peptides (ViraFEST assay). The study used the ViraFEST assay, which expanded antigen-specific T cells with peptide pools and then identified expanded clonotypes by TCR sequencing. The convalescent patients' positive SARS-CoV-2 PCR tests fell between March and December 2020, which was before the Alpha, Beta and Delta variants emerged in the United States. Each well held 2.2 million or so PBMCs cultured in IMDM containing roughly 5.5% human AB serum and around 10 IU/ml IL-2, with about 9.4 ug/ml peptide pools added. On days 3 and 7, half of the culture medium was replaced with fresh IL-2-containing medium. Once the cells had been in culture for less than 11 days, the EasySep CD4+ T cell isolation kit was used to isolate CD4+ T cells by negative selection. PBMCs were separated from whole blood using Ficoll-Paque Plus gradient centrifugation and then either used fresh or cryopreserved at -140C. Triplicate wells were generally used for each culture condition.

The receptor library was made with PCR. At the Johns Hopkins FTIC core, DNA from the cultured CD4+ T cells underwent TCR sequencing with the Oncomine TCR Beta short-read assay. The QIAamp micro DNA kit was used to extract genomic DNA from the cultured CD4+ T cells. Oncomine TCR Beta libraries made from cultured CD4+ T cells were pooled using unique dual indexes and sequenced on an Illumina iSeq 100. On the authors' methods: Non-productive sequences were removed, and CDR3s that did not start with C, did not end with F or W, or were shorter than 7 amino acids were discarded. Antigen-specific clonotypes were identified with the MANAFEST web application by comparing peptide-stimulated wells with reference and other culture wells. For a clone to be called positive, the clone needed an FDR below 0.05, an odds ratio above 5, and a productive frequency above 0.1% in at least two of three replicate wells. A clonotype was classed as cross-reactive if the clonotype showed significant expansion both in SARS-CoV-2 spike wells and in at least one common cold coronavirus spike condition. Similarity between CDR3 sequences was evaluated in R version 3.6.1 using Levenshtein distances (stringdist) and unrooted phylogenetic trees (ape). The public reads were run again by TCRdb, first through fastp at Q25 and then through MiXCR, and only productive beta chains were kept. Records with the same CDR3 protein are collapsed into one entry carrying the most frequent genes and DNA. The V and J calls follow TCRdb's processing rather than the paper's. Recorded for this sample are approximately 20,000 distinct CDR3 sequences; 46% of them occurred a single time. The top ten clones comprise less than 3.5% of the sample.

The data were taken from a study of vaccination and CD4 T cells after COVID-19 (dated by TCRdb to 2021 to 2024). Broadly, across the study: Every convalescent patient had a positive nasal swab PCR test for SARS-CoV-2, with mild disease in about nine patients and severe disease in one. Post-vaccine blood samples were obtained a median of roughly 75 days after the second vaccine dose, with a range of about 14 to 250 days. In fewer than 12 COVID-19 convalescent patients and a handful of infection-naive healthy vaccine recipients, researchers compared the spike-specific CD4+ TCR repertoire from before mRNA vaccination with the repertoire from after. Post-COVID blood samples from convalescent patients were collected a median of around 100 days after diagnosis, with a range of roughly 30 to 170 days. Two doses of either the Pfizer-BioNTech BNT162b2 vaccine (n=8) or the Moderna mRNA-1273 vaccine (n=2) were administered to participants. As controls, cultures received a CEFX viral epitope pool (the positive control), an HIV-1 Nef peptide pool (the negative control), or no peptide at all. The convalescent cohort comprised six males and four females, including two Hispanic individuals, seven Caucasians, two Asians and one multiracial person. Overlapping spike peptide pools from SARS-CoV-2 and from the common cold coronaviruses HCoV-NL63, HCoV-OC43 and HCoV-229E were used as culture stimuli.

General conclusions and limits of the study: The median count of SARS-CoV-2-reactive clonotypes went up from about 23 after infection to approximately 40 after vaccination, although the change was not significant. In convalescent patients, a median approximately 86% of post-vaccine SARS-CoV-2-reactive clones were detected only after vaccination, suggesting vaccine-specific priming. Relatively few convalescent patients were included in the study, and early timepoints after natural infection were not analyzed. Of the vaccine-specific clones found in convalescent patients, nearly all (304 of 307) were mono-reactive for SARS-CoV-2 spike instead of being cross-reactive with common cold coronaviruses.

This sample comprised CD4+ T cells from blood, cultured in vitro, obtained after SARS-CoV-2 vaccination. The chain is made from TRBV7-2 and TRBJ2-2, with 15 bases matching TRBD2. This TCR came from a human donor who had recovered from COVID-19. The DNA sequence is as follows: TGTGCCAGCAGCTTACGGACTAGCGGGAGGGCTATCACCGGGGAGCTGTTTTTT. Its protein is CASSLRTSGRAITGELFF. With all but the CDR3 taken from the reference TRBV7-2 and TRBJ2-2 genes, the full variable domain is: GAGVSQSPSNKVTEKGKDVELRCDPISGHTALYWYRQSLGQGLEFLIYFQGNSAPDKSGLPSDRFSAERTGGSVSTLTIQRTQQEDSAVYLCASSLRTSGRAITGELFFGEGSRLTVL.